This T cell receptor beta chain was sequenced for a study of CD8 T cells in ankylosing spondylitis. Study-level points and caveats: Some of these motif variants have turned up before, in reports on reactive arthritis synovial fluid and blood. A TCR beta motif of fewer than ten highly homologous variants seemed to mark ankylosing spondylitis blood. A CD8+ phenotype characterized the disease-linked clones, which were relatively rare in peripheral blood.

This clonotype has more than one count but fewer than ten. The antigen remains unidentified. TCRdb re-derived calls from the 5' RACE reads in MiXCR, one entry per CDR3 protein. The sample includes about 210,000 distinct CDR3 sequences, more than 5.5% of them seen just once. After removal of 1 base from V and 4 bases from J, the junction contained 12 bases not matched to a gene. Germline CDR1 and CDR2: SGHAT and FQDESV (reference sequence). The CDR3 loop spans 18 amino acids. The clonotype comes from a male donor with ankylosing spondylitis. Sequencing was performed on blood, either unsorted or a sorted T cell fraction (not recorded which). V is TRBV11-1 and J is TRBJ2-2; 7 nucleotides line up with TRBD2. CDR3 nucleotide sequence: TGTGCCAGCAGCTTAGGTGATATTCCGGGACTACTCACCGGGGAGCTGTTTTTT. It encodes CASSLGDIPGLLTGELFF.